The 18 T cell receptor beta chains given below trace back to one sample, sequenced in a study of PD-L1 blockade in urothelial cancer. Described time point: pretreatment peripheral blood. Profiling relied on immunoSEQ multiplex PCR, and the TCRdb table lists in-frame clones only, not all of them. The sample has 95,000 to 100,000 clones, roughly 91% seen once; the top ten hold 2% to 2.5%. Here the sequenced sample was PBMCs, taken around atezolizumab (anti-PD-L1) treatment. These receptors came from a man aged 55 to 69 with urothelial cancer.

The chain joins TRBV6-1 to TRBJ1-3; no clear D. V gave up 4 bases and J gave up 0 bases, with 16 bases separating them. The V gene's germline CDR1 is MNHNS and CDR2 SASEGT. The CDR3 consists of 17 residues. CDR3 loop: CASSALDSTVSGNTIYF. The DNA for the CDR3 is TGTGCCAGCAGTGCCTTAGACTCGACGGTCTCTGGAAACACCATATATTTT.

The chain couples TRBV7-2 to TRBJ2-2, with D possibly being TRBD2 (5 bases). The germline V gene has CDR1 SGHTA and CDR2 FQGNSA. Trimming removed 5 bases at V and 5 bases at J, with 9 bases between. The CDR3 extends over 13 amino acids. The CDR3, as DNA: TGTGCCAGCAGCCCCCGCGGGACCGGGGAGCTGTTTTTT. Protein sequence: CASSPRGTGELFF.

This clone was picked up a small number of times. V and J are TRBV6-1 and TRBJ1-2; D is unresolved. Per germline, CDR1 MNHNS and CDR2 SASEGT. With 10 bases removed from V and 0 bases from J, the gap between germline ends came to 18 bases. This CDR3 is 15 amino acids long. This CDR3 is CATRPMSGANYGYTF. The CDR3 DNA is TGTGCCACCCGGCCGATGTCGGGAGCTAACTATGGCTACACCTTC.

The CDR3 reads CASSPGQNYGYTF. The CDR3 DNA reads as TGTGCCAGCAGCCCAGGACAGAACTATGGCTACACCTTC. V gene TRBV11-2 combines with J gene TRBJ1-2; tentatively, D is TRBD1 (6 bases). Germline loops: CDR1 SGHAT, CDR2 FQNNGV. This CDR3 spans 13 amino acids. V was clipped by 5 bases and J by 2 bases, with 9 bases between them.

V and J are TRBV18 and TRBJ1-5, with D unclear. Germline-derived CDR1 and CDR2 are KGHSH and LQKENI. The V and J ends lost 6 bases and 5 bases respectively, with 11 bases between them. There are 13 residues in the CDR3. In nucleotides, the CDR3 is TGTGCCAGCTCTATATCCCAGGATCAGCCCCAGCATTTT. It encodes CASSISQDQPQHF.

The chain has TRBV27 and TRBJ2-7; 8 bases are a match to TRBD1. After removal of 6 bases from V and 0 bases from J, the junction contained 7 bases not matched to a gene. This CDR3 comprises 15 residues. Germline values: CDR1 MNHEY, CDR2 SMNVEV (reference sequence). This CDR3 is CASRLDRASSYEQYF. As DNA, the CDR3 is TGTGCCAGCAGATTGGACAGGGCGAGCTCCTACGAGCAGTACTTC.

CDR3 coding DNA: TGTGCCAGCAGCTTAGACAGGGAGCAGTACTTC. Protein: CASSLDREQYF. This chain uses TRBV7-9 with TRBJ2-5, with a possible D match to TRBD1 (6 bases). Germline V lookup: CDR1 SEHNR, CDR2 FQNEAQ (reference sequence). V gave up 1 base and J gave up 11 bases, with 8 bases separating them. The CDR3 loop spans 11 amino acids.

The chain joins TRBV28 to TRBJ1-2; D gene uncertain. Between the trimmed V and J ends, which lost 6 bases and 6 bases, there was a span of 14 bases. The CDR3 consists of 13 residues. The germline CDR1 and CDR2 sequences are MDHEN and SYDVKM. The CDR3 nucleotides read TGTGCCAGCAGCCCCCCGGGAATCGATGGCTACACCTTC. This sequence encodes CASSPPGIDGYTF.

The V and J genes are TRBV30 and TRBJ2-7; 10 bases align to TRBD2. There are 12 residues in the CDR3. Germline values: CDR1 GTSNPN, CDR2 SVGIG (reference sequence). V lost 8 bases and J lost 7; bases outside the gene matches: 8. CDR3 sequence (DNA): TGTGCCCGATCTAGCGGGAGTGATGAGCAGTACTTC. It yields the protein CARSSGSDEQYF. Using reference TRBV30 and TRBJ2-7 for the parts outside the CDR3, the full variable domain is SQTIHQWPATLVQPVGSPLSLECTVEGTSNPNLYWYRQAAGRGLQLLFYSVGIGQISSEVPQNLSASRPQDRQFILSSKKLLLSDSGFYLCARSSGSDEQYFGPGTRLTVT.

This sequence joins TRBV6-5 and TRBJ2-7; a weak D match, TRBD1 (6 bases). CDR3 length equals 15 residues. Trimming removed 4 bases from V and 1 base from J, with 14 bases in between. Germline assignment: CDR1 MNHEY and CDR2 SVGAGI. CDR3 bases: TGTGCCAGCAGTTTCAACAGGGAGATGTCCTACGAGCAGTACTTC. The encoded protein is CASSFNREMSYEQYF.

The V call is TRBV6-5, the J call TRBJ1-3; 9 nucleotides align to TRBD1. The V and J ends lost 2 bases and 0 bases, in that order; junction bases with no gene match: 2. The CDR3 sequence is 16 residues long. Germline V gene data show CDR1 as MNHEY and CDR2 as SVGAGI. The CDR3 DNA reads as TGTGCCAGCAGTTACGGGACAGGGAGCTCTGGAAACACCATATATTTT. Translation gives CASSYGTGSSGNTIYF.

This chain uses TRBV7-6 with TRBJ2-1; D perhaps matches TRBD1 (6 bases). Germline CDR1 is SGHVS and CDR2 is FNYEAQ. The CDR3 totals 16 residues. The V end was cut by 6 bases, the J end by 0 bases, with 15 bases between. The CDR3 region is CASSLRGASSYNEQFF. The DNA for the CDR3 is TGTGCCAGCAGTCTCAGGGGCGCCAGCTCCTACAATGAGCAGTTCTTC.

V usage is TRBV27 and J usage is TRBJ2-7; TRBD1 aligns across 9 bases. J was trimmed by 3 bases and V by 9 bases; bases with no gene match: 6. CDR3 length: 13 amino acids. The germline CDR1 and CDR2 sequences are MNHEY and SMNVEV (reference sequence). DNA for the CDR3: TGTGCCAGTCGACAGGGGGGGTACTACGAGCAGTACTTC. This encodes CASRQGGYYEQYF.

V usage is TRBV7-9 and J usage is TRBJ1-4, with D tentatively TRBD1 (6 bases). This CDR3 region has 16 residues. Germline V CDR1 and CDR2: SEHNR, FQNEAQ (reference sequence). Trimming stripped 5 bases from V and 0 bases from J, with 13 bases between. The CDR3 loop reads CASSVRTAPTNEKLFF. The DNA for the CDR3 is TGTGCCAGCAGCGTCCGGACAGCACCAACTAATGAAAAACTGTTTTTT.

The gene calls are TRBV7-2 and TRBJ2-1; possibly TRBD2 for D (6 bases). CDR3 length equals 16 residues. Trimming took 5 bases from V and 3 from J, leaving 17 bases between them. In germline, CDR1 is SGHTA, CDR2 FQGNSA. CDR3 protein: CASSPRLGGSYNEQFF. CDR3 bases: TGTGCCAGCAGCCCGCGGTTGGGGGGAAGCTACAATGAGCAGTTCTTC.

The V call is TRBV4-1, the J call TRBJ2-1; 7 nucleotides match TRBD2. CDR3 length: 15 amino acids. Trimming removed 1 base from V and 9 bases from J; junction bases left unmatched: 9. The germline V gene has CDR1 MGHRA and CDR2 YSYEKL. CDR3 DNA sequence: TGCGCCAGCAGCCAAGTCCAAGCGGGGAGACTTGAGCAGTTCTTC. Residues: CASSQVQAGRLEQFF.

The V call is TRBV6-1, the J call TRBJ1-1; a possible D gene is TRBD1 (6 bases). Trimming removed 9 bases at V and 7 bases at J, with 24 bases between. From germline, CDR1 is MNHNS and CDR2 SASEGT. The CDR3 totals 15 residues. The CDR3 DNA follows: TGTGCCAGTTGGTCGGCAGGGGCCTTGACAGGTGAAGCTTTCTTT. It encodes CASWSAGALTGEAFF.

The gene calls are TRBV4-1 and TRBJ1-6; 10 nucleotides match TRBD1. Germline V gene data show CDR1 as MGHRA and CDR2 as YSYEKL. The CDR3 spans 14 residues. Trimming removed 4 bases from V and 9 bases from J; junction bases left unmatched: 3. The CDR3: CASSRGTGVSPLHF. The DNA for the CDR3 is TGCGCCAGCAGCCGCGGGACAGGGGTTTCACCCCTCCACTTT.